The clone carrying this T cell receptor beta chain appeared a single time. The antigen is unknown. The data are from a study of cytomegalovirus exposure and HLA in healthy donors. The CDR3 loop spans 14 amino acids. Germline lookup yields CDR1 SNHLY and CDR2 FYNNEI. The J segment lost 5 bases and the V segment lost 4 bases, leaving 6 bases of the junction unmatched. Overall study results and limits: The study put roughly 160 TCR beta chains on its list as cytomegalovirus-associated.

The PCR made use of 60 Vbeta and 13 Jbeta primers. The data were produced by immunoSEQ multiplex PCR, yet TCRdb's version contains in-frame clones alone and is incomplete. The sample lists about 120,000 clones, approximately 78% seen once, with 2.5% to 3.5% in the top ten. Sequenced material: PBMCs. The clonotype originates from a woman aged 30 to 39 in good health and CMV-seropositive. This rearrangement joins TRBV2 to TRBJ2-5; 8 bases agree with TRBD2. CDR3 nucleotides: TGTGCCAGCAGTGTCCTGCGGGGGGTGGAGACCCAGTACTTC. Its protein product is CASSVLRGVETQYF.